This T cell receptor (beta chain) was identified in a study of blood T cell repertoires in COVID-19. Germline trimming cut 4 bases from V and 2 bases from J; bases unmatched to any gene: 8. This CDR3 has 16 residues. Germline V CDR1 and CDR2: SGHVS, FQNEAQ. In the authors' workflow: Researchers report that nucleated cell counts were estimated from reference gene primer amplification. The protocol was immunoSEQ multiplex PCR, while the TCRdb copy is restricted to in-frame clones and leaves out a portion. V and J calls and clone size follow that table, whereas D and trimming were derived from the DNA. The sample carries roughly 500,000 clones, 75% to 90% recorded once.

This TCR came from a human donor in a cohort sampled during active COVID-19. The rearrangement uses TRBV7-8 and TRBJ2-7; 10 nucleotides align to TRBD1. Sample: peripheral blood. The CDR3 nucleotides read TGTGCCAGCAGCTCCCCGGGACAGGGGACCACCTACGAGCAGTACTTC. This sequence encodes CASSSPGQGTTYEQYF.